The 7 T cell receptor beta chains below were found in one sample sequenced in a study of cytomegalovirus exposure and HLA in healthy donors. The PCR made use of 60 Vbeta and 13 Jbeta primers. TCRdb's table, derived via immunoSEQ multiplex PCR, lists solely in-frame clones and lacks some. The table records around 120,000 clones, about three quarters of them present only once. The sample consisted of PBMCs. These receptors were taken from a human donor in good health.

V is TRBV27 and J is TRBJ1-5, with 10 bases identical to TRBD1. V was pared by 5 bases and J by 5 bases, with 3 bases of the junction left unmatched. The CDR3 has 14 residues. Germline V CDR1 and CDR2: MNHEY, SMNVEV (reference sequence). The chain's CDR3 is CASSPGQGHQPQHF. The DNA for the CDR3 is TGTGCCAGCAGTCCGGGACAGGGGCATCAGCCCCAGCATTTT.

The rearrangement uses TRBV12-5 and TRBJ2-7; D is undetermined. The length of the CDR3 is 15 residues. V was shortened by 1 base and J by 2 bases, with 12 bases between the two germline ends. Germline values: CDR1 LGHNT, CDR2 FRNRAP. The CDR3 loop reads CASGLGQNSPYEQYF. Here the CDR3 DNA reads TGTGCTAGTGGTTTGGGCCAGAATAGCCCCTACGAGCAGTACTTC.

The chain links TRBV6-1 to TRBJ2-5; D is perhaps TRBD1 (5 bases). The CDR3 runs to 14 residues. V shed 1 base and J shed 0 bases, with 6 bases lying between them. Germline lookup yields CDR1 MNHNS and CDR2 SASEGT. The chain's CDR3 is CASSEGGHQETQYF. CDR3 coding DNA: TGTGCCAGCAGTGAAGGGGGCCACCAAGAGACCCAGTACTTC.

This clone is a singleton in its sample. V gene TRBV4-2 combines with J gene TRBJ2-3; 15 nucleotides match TRBD2. CDR3 length equals 18 residues. Germline CDR1 reads LGHNA; CDR2 reads YNFKEQ. Trimming cost V 0 bases and J 4 bases; bases outside gene matches: 5. CDR3: CASSQDGLAGGQADTQYF. In DNA, the CDR3 is TGTGCCAGCAGCCAAGATGGACTAGCGGGGGGGCAGGCAGATACGCAGTATTTT.

J is TRBJ2-3 and V is TRBV2, with D possibly TRBD2 on 5 matching bases. V was clipped by 2 bases and J by 6 bases, with 12 bases between them. There are 14 residues in the CDR3. Germline assignment: CDR1 SNHLY and CDR2 FYNNEI. The CDR3 here is CASSESLAFDTQYF. CDR3 nucleotide sequence: TGTGCCAGCAGTGAATCGCTAGCATTCGATACGCAGTATTTT.

The chain employs TRBV10-3 and TRBJ1-6, with D hard to call. This CDR3 has 10 amino acids. Trimming pared 10 bases from V and 16 bases from J, leaving 14 bases between. Germline V gives CDR1 ENHRY, CDR2 SYGVKD. CDR3 in amino acids: CATMGPELHF. In nucleotides, the CDR3 is TGTGCCACAATGGGCCCAGAACTCCACTTT.

The chain recombines TRBV7-8 with TRBJ2-7; 7 bases align to TRBD2. The CDR3 runs to 16 residues. Per the germline V gene, CDR1 is SGHVS and CDR2 is FQNEAQ. V lost 7 bases to trimming and J lost 3 bases; unmatched junction nucleotides: 15. The CDR3 coding sequence is TGTGCCAGCACTCCCGGGGGAGGGCCGTCGCGCTACGAGCAGTACTTC. Translating it yields CASTPGGGPSRYEQYF.